Each of the 2 T cell receptor beta chains below was sequenced from the same sample in a study of blood T cell repertoires in COVID-19. Some clones are missing from TCRdb's copy, which holds only in-frame ones; the method was immunoSEQ multiplex PCR. The data hold approximately 40,000 clones, with roughly 84% observed a single time. Sequences were obtained from peripheral blood. Every receptor here comes from a human donor in a cohort sampled during active COVID-19.

This clone showed up just a few times. The genes are TRBV10-3 and TRBJ2-1, with 14 positions matching TRBD2. This CDR3 contains 16 residues. With V trimmed by 6 bases and J by 10 bases, 11 bases remained unmatched. The germline gives CDR1 ENHRY, CDR2 SYGVKD. CDR3 coding DNA: TGTGCCATCAGGGCCGGGACTAGCGGGGGCATTATGGAGCAGTTCTTC. This encodes CAIRAGTSGGIMEQFF.

The chain employs TRBV19 and TRBJ2-2, with D possibly matching TRBD1 (5 bases). Trimming removed 6 bases from V and 1 base from J, with 12 bases in between. Germline lookup yields CDR1 LNHDA and CDR2 SQIVND (reference sequence). The CDR3 is made up of 15 amino acids. CDR3 in DNA: TGTGCCAGTAGACGACAGTTTTGGAACACCGGGGAGCTGTTTTTT. Protein: CASRRQFWNTGELFF. The full variable domain, its missing parts supplied by reference TRBV19 and TRBJ2-2, is DGGITQSPKYLFRKEGQNVTLSCEQNLNHDAMYWYRQDPGQGLRLIYYSQIVNDFQKGDIAEGYSVSREKKESFPLTVTSAQKNPTAFYLCASRRQFWNTGELFFGEGSRLTVL.